These 25 T cell receptor beta chains originate from one sample sequenced in a study of cytomegalovirus exposure and HLA in healthy donors. Both 60 Vbeta primers and 13 Jbeta primers went into the PCR. The data were produced by immunoSEQ multiplex PCR, yet TCRdb's version contains in-frame clones alone and is incomplete. The sample carries approximately 150,000 clones, approximately 80% recorded once. Material: PBMCs. The receptors shown here come from a young man in good health and CMV-seropositive.

The chain uses TRBV7-2 and TRBJ1-1, with 7 bases lining up with TRBD1. Germline CDR1 reads SGHTA; CDR2 reads FQGNSA. V shed 3 bases, J shed 6 bases, and the junction held 13 bases outside the gene matches. The CDR3 totals 16 residues. CDR3 residues: CASSFRGGQRLSEAFF. The CDR3, as DNA: TGTGCCAGCAGCTTCCGTGGGGGACAGCGTTTATCTGAAGCTTTCTTT.

This clone was recorded a few times. One end of the junction is discordant with germline, which a read error may explain. This chain connects TRBV5-8 to TRBJ2-7; tentatively, D is TRBD1 (6 bases). Germline CDR1 reads SGHTS; CDR2 reads YDEGEE. This CDR3 has 14 residues. CDR3 region: CASSLVGGSHEQYF. The CDR3 DNA sequence: TGTGCCAGCAGCTTGGTTGGGGGCTCCCACGAGCAGTACTTC.

This sequence joins TRBV7-9 and TRBJ2-1; TRBD2 aligns across 9 bases. The CDR3 is 19 residues long. The V gene's germline CDR1 is SEHNR and CDR2 FQNEAQ (reference sequence). Germline trimming cut 0 bases from V and 2 bases from J; bases unmatched to any gene: 11. The CDR3: CASSLASLAGNLAYNEQFF. The CDR3 DNA follows: TGTGCCAGCAGCTTAGCGTCGCTAGCGGGAAATCTTGCCTACAATGAGCAGTTCTTC.

V gene TRBV5-1 combines with J gene TRBJ2-1; a weak D match, TRBD2 (7 bases). The V end lost 0 bases, the J end lost 2 bases, and 27 bases lay between the germline ends. Germline loops: CDR1 SGHRS, CDR2 YFSETQ. CDR3 length equals 21 residues. The CDR3 region has the DNA TGCGCCAGCAGCTTGGCCTCTTCCGGGGGGTGGTCGCGGGGGCCCTACAATGAGCAGTTCTTC. Amino acid sequence: CASSLASSGGWSRGPYNEQFF.

This sequence joins TRBV30 and TRBJ2-5; TRBD1 agrees at 9 bases. V was clipped by 3 bases and J by 1 base; unmatched bases: 3. Germline-derived CDR1 and CDR2 are GTSNPN and SVGIG (reference sequence). The CDR3 has 14 residues. The CDR3 is CAWSATGGQETQYF. The CDR3 DNA is TGTGCCTGGAGCGCGACAGGGGGCCAAGAGACCCAGTACTTC.

The chain carries TRBV19 and TRBJ1-2; D remains ambiguous. V gave up 7 bases and J gave up 0 bases, with 15 bases separating them. This CDR3 contains 15 residues. Germline CDR1 LNHDA, CDR2 SQIVND (reference sequence). The CDR3 region is CASINSEGTNYGYTF. CDR3 coding DNA: TGTGCCAGTATTAACAGTGAGGGCACTAACTATGGCTACACCTTC.

This chain connects TRBV6-6 to TRBJ2-3, with a tentative D call TRBD2 (6 bases). The CDR3 sequence is 16 residues long. The V gene's germline CDR1 is MNHNY and CDR2 SVGAGI (reference sequence). Between the trimmed V and J ends, which lost 2 bases and 0 bases, there was a span of 12 bases. Here the CDR3 DNA reads TGTGCCAGCAGTTACCCGGGAGAGGGAAGCACAGATACGCAGTATTTT. This codes for CASSYPGEGSTDTQYF.

This chain uses TRBV11-2 with TRBJ1-1; D remains ambiguous. The CDR3 is 19 amino acids. Between the trimmed V and J ends, which lost 5 bases and 2 bases, there was a span of 27 bases. The germline V gene has CDR1 SGHAT and CDR2 FQNNGV. In nucleotides, the CDR3 is TGTGCCAGCAGCCCACTTAGAGGGAGCGGCGGTGGGGTTAACACTGAAGCTTTCTTT. It translates to CASSPLRGSGGGVNTEAFF.

V and J are TRBV2 and TRBJ2-7; D might be TRBD1 (5 bases). This CDR3 contains 15 residues. V was cut by 6 bases and J by 4 bases, with 19 bases left in between. CDR1 SNHLY and CDR2 FYNNEI come from the germline V gene. The DNA for the CDR3 is TGTGCCAGCAGGCCTATAAGGGGCCCCCCGTACGAGCAGTACTTC. It translates to CASRPIRGPPYEQYF.

V is TRBV25-1 and J is TRBJ1-4, with 9 bases that match TRBD1. V lost 0 bases to trimming and J lost 7 bases; unmatched junction nucleotides: 6. The V gene's germline CDR1 is MGHDK and CDR2 SYGVNS. The CDR3 has 16 residues. The CDR3 DNA reads as TGTGCCAGCAGTGAATATTTTGGGACAGGGCGTGAAAAACTGTTTTTT. This encodes CASSEYFGTGREKLFF. Variable domain in full (rest from reference TRBV25-1 and TRBJ1-4): EADIYQTPRYLVIGTGKKITLECSQTMGHDKMYWYQQDPGMELHLIHYSYGVNSTEKGDLSSESTVSRIRTEHFPLTLESARPSHTSQYLCASSEYFGTGREKLFFGSGTQLSVL.

This sequence joins TRBV10-3 and TRBJ1-6, with TRBD1 identical over 7 bases. This CDR3 comprises 14 residues. Germline lookup yields CDR1 ENHRY and CDR2 SYGVKD. Trimming at V came to 6 bases and at J to 9 bases, leaving 8 bases not matched to a gene. The CDR3 here is CAISRQGRGSPLHF. The CDR3 bases are TGTGCCATCAGCCGACAGGGACGGGGTTCACCCCTCCACTTT.

V is TRBV7-9 and J is TRBJ1-5; tentative D call: TRBD1 (5 bases). Germline V gene sequence: CDR1 SEHNR, CDR2 FQNEAQ (reference sequence). There are 15 residues in the CDR3. Trimming cost V 1 base and J 2 bases, with 9 bases left between them. The CDR3 DNA reads TGTGCCAGCAGCTTAGGTGACAGAGGCAATCAGCCCCAGCATTTT. It translates to CASSLGDRGNQPQHF.

This chain connects TRBV5-4 to TRBJ2-3, with 9 bases aligning to TRBD2. V gave up 0 bases and J gave up 1 base; unmatched junction bases: 9. Germline CDR1 and CDR2: SGHNT and YYREEE (reference sequence). The CDR3 runs 18 residues. The chain's CDR3 is CASSLGLAGLSGTDTQYF. DNA for the CDR3: TGTGCCAGCAGCTTGGGGCTAGCGGGATTATCCGGCACAGATACGCAGTATTTT.

This chain links TRBV6-1 with TRBJ2-4; the D is unclear. V lost 1 base, J lost 2 bases, and 3 bases lay in between. CDR1 is MNHNS and CDR2 is SASEGT in the germline V gene. This CDR3 contains 13 residues. CDR3 loop: CASSEVTKNIQYF. The CDR3 DNA reads as TGTGCCAGCAGTGAAGTTACCAAAAACATTCAGTACTTC.

The rearrangement links TRBV6-5 to TRBJ1-5; 7 positions match TRBD1. The CDR3 totals 15 residues. V lost 6 bases to trimming and J lost 0 bases; unmatched junction nucleotides: 5. Germline V gene lookup returns CDR1 MNHEY and CDR2 SVGAGI. CDR3 in amino acids: CASSRGVYSNQPQHF. The CDR3 DNA reads TGTGCCAGCAGCAGGGGGGTGTATAGCAATCAGCCCCAGCATTTT.

The DNA for the CDR3 is TGTGCCAGCAGCTTGAGGGACAGCCAAGAGACCCAGTACTTC. This sequence encodes CASSLRDSQETQYF. This rearrangement joins TRBV5-4 to TRBJ2-5; 7 bases map to TRBD1. V trimming: 1 base; J trimming: 1 base; junction bases outside the gene matches: 1. Germline V lookup: CDR1 SGHNT, CDR2 YYREEE (reference sequence). CDR3 length equals 14 residues.

The chain combines TRBV7-2 with TRBJ2-1, with D tentatively TRBD2 (6 bases). V was shortened by 0 bases and J by 5 bases, with 14 bases between the two germline ends. The germline V gene encodes CDR1 SGHTA and CDR2 FQGNSA. The CDR3 consists of 16 residues. CDR3 protein: CASSLASGTYDNEQFF. The CDR3 DNA reads TGTGCCAGCAGCTTAGCATCCGGGACTTACGACAATGAGCAGTTCTTC. The complete variable domain, with remaining parts taken from reference TRBV7-2 and TRBJ2-1, reads GAGVSQSPSNKVTEKGKDVELRCDPISGHTALYWYRQSLGQGLEFLIYFQGNSAPDKSGLPSDRFSAERTGGSVSTLTIQRTQQEDSAVYLCASSLASGTYDNEQFFGPGTRLTVL.

Here the CDR3 reads CASSPTPDSTYGYTF. CDR3 bases: TGTGCCAGCTCACCAACCCCAGATTCCACCTATGGCTACACCTTC. The chain combines TRBV18 with TRBJ1-2; D remains unclear. The germline CDR1 and CDR2 sequences are KGHSH and LQKENI. This CDR3 has 15 amino acids. The V and J ends lost 2 bases and 4 bases respectively, with 14 bases between them.

The gene calls are TRBV19 and TRBJ1-2; D call uncertain. CDR1 is LNHDA, CDR2 SQIVND, per germline (reference sequence). CDR3 size: 12 residues. Trimming pared 5 bases from V and 3 bases from J, leaving 7 bases between. The CDR3 DNA reads TGTGCCAGTAGTCTCCAGGACTATGGCTACACCTTC. This translates into CASSLQDYGYTF.

The V and J genes are TRBV7-3 and TRBJ2-3; D is ambiguous. The V end was cut by 5 bases, the J end by 2 bases, with 14 bases between. The CDR3 contains 15 residues. Germline V CDR1 and CDR2: SGHTA, FQGTGA. DNA for the CDR3: TGTGCCAGCAGCCCTCGTGGGCCCGACACAGATACGCAGTATTTT. This sequence encodes CASSPRGPDTDTQYF.

The chain joins TRBV13 to TRBJ1-1, with 7 bases fitting TRBD1. Trimming removed 5 bases from V and 1 base from J; junction bases left unmatched: 7. Germline CDR1 is PRHDT and CDR2 is FYEKMQ (reference sequence). The CDR3 has 15 residues. CDR3 region: CASSPRDRKNTEAFF. The CDR3 DNA sequence: TGTGCCAGCAGCCCCCGGGACAGAAAGAACACTGAAGCTTTCTTT.

This clone occurred a few times. V and J are TRBV15 and TRBJ2-5; D is undetermined. Germline assignment: CDR1 LNHNV and CDR2 YYDKDF (reference sequence). The CDR3 contains 15 residues. V lost 1 base, J lost 4 bases, and 13 bases lay in between. The CDR3 sequence: CATSRGLGIRETQYF. The CDR3 bases are TGTGCCACCAGCAGAGGGCTGGGCATCCGAGAGACCCAGTACTTC.

The gene calls are TRBV19 and TRBJ1-5; the match to TRBD1 covers 8 bases. Germline loops: CDR1 LNHDA, CDR2 SQIVND (reference sequence). This CDR3 contains 15 residues. V shed 8 bases and J 3 bases; nucleotides not matched to a gene: 9. The DNA for the CDR3 is TGTGCCAGTCTCGAACAGGGGGTCGTCAATCAGCCCCAGCATTTT. Translating it yields CASLEQGVVNQPQHF.

This sequence joins TRBV2 and TRBJ1-4; possibly TRBD1 for D (6 bases). Trimming left V 6 bases short and J 4 bases short, with 15 bases between. CDR1 and CDR2 (germline): SNHLY, FYNNEI. The CDR3 extends over 15 amino acids. This CDR3 is CASRVRTAGNEKLFF. The CDR3 coding sequence is TGTGCCAGCAGGGTAAGGACAGCCGGTAATGAAAAACTGTTTTTT.

The chain uses TRBV4-2 and TRBJ1-2, with D hard to call. Trimming stripped 4 bases from V and 8 bases from J, with 11 bases between. The CDR3 runs 12 residues. Per germline, CDR1 LGHNA and CDR2 YNFKEQ. As DNA, the CDR3 is TGTGCCAGCAGCCTTACGACTGGAGGCTACACCTTC. Amino acid sequence: CASSLTTGGYTF.